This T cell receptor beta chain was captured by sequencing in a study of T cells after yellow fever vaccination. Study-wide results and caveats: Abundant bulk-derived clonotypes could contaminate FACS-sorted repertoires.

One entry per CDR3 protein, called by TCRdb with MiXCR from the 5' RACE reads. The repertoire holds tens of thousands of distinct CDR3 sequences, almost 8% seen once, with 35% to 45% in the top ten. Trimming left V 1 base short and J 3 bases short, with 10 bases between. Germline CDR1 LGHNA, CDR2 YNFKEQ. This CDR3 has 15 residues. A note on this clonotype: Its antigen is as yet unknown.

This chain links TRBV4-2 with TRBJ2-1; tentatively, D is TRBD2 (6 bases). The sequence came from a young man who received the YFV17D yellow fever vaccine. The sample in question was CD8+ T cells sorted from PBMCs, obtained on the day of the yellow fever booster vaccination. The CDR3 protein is CASSQGRGDYNEQFF. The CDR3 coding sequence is TGTGCCAGCAGCCAAGGGCGGGGAGACTACAATGAGCAGTTCTTC.